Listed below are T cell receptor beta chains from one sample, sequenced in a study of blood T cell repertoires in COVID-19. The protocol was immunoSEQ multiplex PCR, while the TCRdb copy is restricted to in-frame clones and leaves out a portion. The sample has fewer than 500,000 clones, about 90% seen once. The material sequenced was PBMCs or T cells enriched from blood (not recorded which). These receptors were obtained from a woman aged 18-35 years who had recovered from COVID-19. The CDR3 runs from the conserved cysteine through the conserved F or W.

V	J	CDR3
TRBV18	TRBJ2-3	CASSSLAVSTDTQYF
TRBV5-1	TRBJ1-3	CASSKDIGNTIYF
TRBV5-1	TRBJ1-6	CASTQGDRGNSPLHF
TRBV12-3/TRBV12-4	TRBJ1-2	CASSLLEGRGRTF
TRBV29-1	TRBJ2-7	CSVVYAGGSYEQYF
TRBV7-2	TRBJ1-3	CASSLTGSSGNTIYF
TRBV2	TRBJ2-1	CASSGQGSYNEQFF
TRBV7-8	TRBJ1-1	CASSLTGEYEAFF
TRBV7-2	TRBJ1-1	CASSPRDRGWNTEAFF
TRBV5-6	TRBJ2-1	CASSLLAGGGQFF
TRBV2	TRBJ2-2	CASSVGLAVGELFF
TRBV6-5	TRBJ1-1	CASCRDRGLTPEAFF
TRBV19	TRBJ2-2	CASSPPWDLQINTGELFF
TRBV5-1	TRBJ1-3	CASSLGTGSPFPSSGNTIYF
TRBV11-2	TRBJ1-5	CASSLDGLSNQPQHF
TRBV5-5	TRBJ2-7	CASRLAGTYEQYF
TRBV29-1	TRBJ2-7	CSVGQEGYEQYF
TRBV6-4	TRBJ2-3	CASSDSSEQASLDTQYF
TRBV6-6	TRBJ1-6	CASSLPEEPLHF
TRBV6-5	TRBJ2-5	CASSYSPAGGRETQYF
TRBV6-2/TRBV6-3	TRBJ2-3	CASSVLAGHTDTQYF
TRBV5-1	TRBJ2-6	CASSFEKPSGANVLTF
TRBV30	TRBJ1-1	CAWSGDRALQGEAFF